The next 5 T cell receptor beta chains were all read from a single sample in a study of T cells in Graves' hyperthyroidism and ophthalmopathy. RNA transcripts yielded amplified TCR beta CDR3 regions. A set of HTBI primers served as the primers for a first-round RT-PCR of the TCR CDR3. TCRdb reanalysed the multiplex PCR reads using MiXCR and keeps one entry per CDR3 protein. The table has hundreds of thousands of distinct CDR3 sequences, under 25% seen once. The sample was blood. These receptor sequences come from a man aged 25 to 40 with Graves' ophthalmopathy.

This clonotype has more than one count but fewer than ten. J is TRBJ1-1 and V is TRBV6-5; 7 nucleotides line up with TRBD1. Unmatched junction bases numbered 8, after V lost 2 bases and J lost 2 bases. The CDR3 consists of 16 residues. Per the germline V gene, CDR1 is MNHEY and CDR2 is SVGAGI. CDR3 DNA sequence: TGTGCCAGCAGTTACGTCGGGGGGACAGCTAACACTGAAGCTTTCTTT. Its protein product is CASSYVGGTANTEAFF.

This chain connects TRBV27 to TRBJ1-4; D unresolved. The CDR3 consists of 13 residues. Germline loops: CDR1 MNHEY, CDR2 SMNVEV (reference sequence). V lost 9 bases to trimming and J lost 8 bases, with 16 bases between them. The CDR3 is CASQSLGGEKLFF. CDR3 DNA: TGTGCCAGTCAGTCTCTGGGAGGGGAAAAACTGTTTTTT.

The chain employs TRBV25-1 and TRBJ2-1; the D gene is possibly TRBD2 (5 bases). V lost 4 bases and J lost 3, with 10 bases in between. CDR1 is MGHDK and CDR2 is SYGVNS in the germline V gene. The CDR3 has 14 amino acids. In DNA, the CDR3 is TGTGCCAGCAGTGGACCGGGATACTACAATGAGCAGTTCTTC. Translated: CASSGPGYYNEQFF.

This clonotype was observed a few times. This chain uses TRBV27 with TRBJ1-1; maybe TRBD1 (6 bases). This CDR3 comprises 13 residues. Trimming left V 3 bases short and J 9 bases short, with 14 bases between. Germline assignment: CDR1 MNHEY and CDR2 SMNVEV (reference sequence). The DNA for the CDR3 is TGTGCCAGCAGTTTCAGGGGTGGGCCACAAGCTTTCTTT. The encoded protein is CASSFRGGPQAFF.

This clonotype has at least ten counts. This CDR3 reads CASSWDSSYNEQFF. The CDR3, as DNA: TGTGCCAGTTCCTGGGACAGCTCCTACAATGAGCAGTTCTTC. V gene TRBV7-2 combines with J gene TRBJ2-1; the match to TRBD1 covers 7 bases. Trimming took 9 bases from V and 0 from J; bases not matched to a gene: 5. The CDR3 sequence is 14 residues long. Germline assignment: CDR1 SGHTA and CDR2 FQGNSA. The full variable domain, in which reference TRBV7-2 and TRBJ2-1 provide the parts outside the CDR3, is GAGVSQSPSNKVTEKGKDVELRCDPISGHTALYWYRQSLGQGLEFLIYFQGNSAPDKSGLPSDRFSAERTGGSVSTLTIQRTQQEDSAVYLCASSWDSSYNEQFFGPGTRLTVL.